A selection of T cell receptor beta chains follows, all from one sample in a study of Graves' ophthalmopathy and Graves' hyperthyroidism. Via MiXCR, TCRdb re-called the multiplex PCR reads, giving one row per CDR3 protein. Of about 620,000 distinct CDR3 sequences listed, 22% are singletons. Sequenced sample: peripheral blood. These receptors came from a woman between 18 and 29 years old with stable Graves' hyperthyroidism. Some clones in this sample may be carry-over from other donors' samples. Each CDR3 is given with its conserved first and last residue. A D gene is named only where the DNA matches it firmly.

CDR3aa: CASGENQPQHF; v_gene: TRBV2; j_gene: TRBJ1-5; d_gene: NA
CDR3aa: CASSQDWEDSGTQYF; v_gene: TRBV4-3; j_gene: TRBJ2-5; d_gene: NA
CDR3aa: CASRAGGDGYTF; v_gene: TRBV6-1; j_gene: TRBJ1-2; d_gene: TRBD1
CDR3aa: CAISEYPGQGQPQHF; v_gene: TRBV10-3; j_gene: TRBJ1-5; d_gene: TRBD1
CDR3aa: CSALAGGVDEQYF; v_gene: TRBV20-1; j_gene: TRBJ2-7; d_gene: TRBD2
CDR3aa: CASSGNNPDTQYF; v_gene: TRBV19; j_gene: TRBJ2-3; d_gene: NA
CDR3aa: CASSNRKYQPQHF; v_gene: TRBV19; j_gene: TRBJ1-5; d_gene: NA
CDR3aa: CASGLSLPYTEAFF; v_gene: TRBV12-5; j_gene: TRBJ1-1; d_gene: NA
CDR3aa: CSARLTGGYRNTIYF; v_gene: TRBV20-1; j_gene: TRBJ1-3; d_gene: NA
CDR3aa: CASSPASGSNQPQHF; v_gene: TRBV19; j_gene: TRBJ1-5; d_gene: NA